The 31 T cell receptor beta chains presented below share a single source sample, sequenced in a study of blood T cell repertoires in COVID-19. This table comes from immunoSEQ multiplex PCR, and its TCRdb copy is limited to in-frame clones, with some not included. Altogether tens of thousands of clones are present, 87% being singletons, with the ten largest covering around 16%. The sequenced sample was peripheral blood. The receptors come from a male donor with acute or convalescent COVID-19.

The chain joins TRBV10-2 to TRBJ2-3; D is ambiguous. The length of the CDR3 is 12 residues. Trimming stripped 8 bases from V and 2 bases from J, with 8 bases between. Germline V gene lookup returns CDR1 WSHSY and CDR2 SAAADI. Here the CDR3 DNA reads TGCGCCAGCGGGCAAATCACAGATACGCAGTATTTT. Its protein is CASGQITDTQYF.

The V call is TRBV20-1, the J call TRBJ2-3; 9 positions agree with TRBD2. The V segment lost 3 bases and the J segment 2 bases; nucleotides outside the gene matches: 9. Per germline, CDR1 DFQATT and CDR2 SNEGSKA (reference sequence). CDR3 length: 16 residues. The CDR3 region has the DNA TGCAGTGCTAGTCAGGCGCGGGGGGGGCTCACAGATACGCAGTATTTT. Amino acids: CSASQARGGLTDTQYF.

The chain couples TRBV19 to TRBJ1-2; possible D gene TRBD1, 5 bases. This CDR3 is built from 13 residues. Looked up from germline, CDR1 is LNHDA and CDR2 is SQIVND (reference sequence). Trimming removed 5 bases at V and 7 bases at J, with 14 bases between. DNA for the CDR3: TGTGCCAGTAGTCCCGCCTCAGGGTCTGGCTACACCTTC. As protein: CASSPASGSGYTF. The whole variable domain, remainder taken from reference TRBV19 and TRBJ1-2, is DGGITQSPKYLFRKEGQNVTLSCEQNLNHDAMYWYRQDPGQGLRLIYYSQIVNDFQKGDIAEGYSVSREKKESFPLTVTSAQKNPTAFYLCASSPASGSGYTFGSGTRLTVV.

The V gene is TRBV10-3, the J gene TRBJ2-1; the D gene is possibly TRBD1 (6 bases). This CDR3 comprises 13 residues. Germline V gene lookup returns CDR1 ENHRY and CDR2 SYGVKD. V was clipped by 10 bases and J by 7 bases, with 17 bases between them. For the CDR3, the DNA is TGTGCCACACGTGGCGACAGGCGAAATGAGCAGTTCTTC. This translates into CATRGDRRNEQFF.

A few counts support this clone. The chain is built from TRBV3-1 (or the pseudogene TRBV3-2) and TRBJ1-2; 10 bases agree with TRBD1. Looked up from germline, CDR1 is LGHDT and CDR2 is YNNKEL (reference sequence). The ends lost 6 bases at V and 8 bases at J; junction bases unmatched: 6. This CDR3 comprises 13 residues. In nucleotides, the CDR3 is TGTGCCAGCAGACGGGACAGGGGAGGCGGCTACACCTTC. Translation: CASRRDRGGGYTF.

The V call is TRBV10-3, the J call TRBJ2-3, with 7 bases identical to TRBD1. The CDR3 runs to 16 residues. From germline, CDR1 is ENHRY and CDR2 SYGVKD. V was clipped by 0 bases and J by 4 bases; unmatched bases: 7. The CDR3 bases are TGTGCCATCAGTGAGTCTGGACAGGCCCCAGCAGATACGCAGTATTTT. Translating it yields CAISESGQAPADTQYF.

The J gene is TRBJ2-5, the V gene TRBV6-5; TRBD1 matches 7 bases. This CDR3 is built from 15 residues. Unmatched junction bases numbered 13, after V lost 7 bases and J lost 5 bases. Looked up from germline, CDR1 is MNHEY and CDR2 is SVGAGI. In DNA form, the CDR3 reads TGTGCCAGCACCATACAACGAGGGGGCGCGGAGACCCAGTACTTC. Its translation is CASTIQRGGAETQYF.

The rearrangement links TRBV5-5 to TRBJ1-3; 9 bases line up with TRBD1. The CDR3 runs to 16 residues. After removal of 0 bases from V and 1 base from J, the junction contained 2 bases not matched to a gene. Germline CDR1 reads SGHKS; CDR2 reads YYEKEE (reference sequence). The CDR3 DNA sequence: TGTGCCAGCAGCTTGGTACAGGGGGCATCTGGAAACACCATATATTTT. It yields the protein CASSLVQGASGNTIYF.

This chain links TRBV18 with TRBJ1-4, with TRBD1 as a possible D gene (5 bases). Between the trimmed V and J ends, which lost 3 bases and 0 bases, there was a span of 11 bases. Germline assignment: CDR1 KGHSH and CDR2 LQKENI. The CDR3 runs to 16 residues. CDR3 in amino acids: CASSPLGQATNEKLFF. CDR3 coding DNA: TGTGCCAGCTCACCCCTCGGACAAGCAACTAATGAAAAACTGTTTTTT.

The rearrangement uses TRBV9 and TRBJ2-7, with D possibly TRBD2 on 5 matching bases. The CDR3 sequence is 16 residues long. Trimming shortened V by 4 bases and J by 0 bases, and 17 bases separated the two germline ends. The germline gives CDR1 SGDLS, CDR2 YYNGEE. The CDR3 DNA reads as TGTGCCAGCAGCCCGCTGGGAGCCGCCAGCTCCTACGAGCAGTACTTC. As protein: CASSPLGAASSYEQYF.

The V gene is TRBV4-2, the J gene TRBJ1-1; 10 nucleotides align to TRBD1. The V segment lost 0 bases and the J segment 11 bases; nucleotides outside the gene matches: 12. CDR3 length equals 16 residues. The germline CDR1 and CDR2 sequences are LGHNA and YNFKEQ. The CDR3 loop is CASSQDLGTGASGAFF. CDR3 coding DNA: TGTGCCAGCAGCCAAGATCTAGGGACAGGGGCTTCCGGGGCTTTCTTT.

The CDR3, as DNA: TGTGCCAGTAGTATCACAGCCAACTCTGGGGCCAACGTCCTGACTTTC. This encodes CASSITANSGANVLTF. This chain links TRBV19 with TRBJ2-6; D uncertain. Trimming removed 3 bases from V and 0 bases from J, with 9 bases in between. The CDR3 loop spans 16 amino acids. Germline loops: CDR1 LNHDA, CDR2 SQIVND (reference sequence).

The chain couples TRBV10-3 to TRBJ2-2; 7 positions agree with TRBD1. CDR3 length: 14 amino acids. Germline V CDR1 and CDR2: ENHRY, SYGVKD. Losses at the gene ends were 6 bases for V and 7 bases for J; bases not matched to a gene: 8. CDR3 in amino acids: CAIRAGGTDGELFF. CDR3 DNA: TGTGCCATCAGGGCAGGGGGTACGGACGGGGAGCTGTTTTTT.

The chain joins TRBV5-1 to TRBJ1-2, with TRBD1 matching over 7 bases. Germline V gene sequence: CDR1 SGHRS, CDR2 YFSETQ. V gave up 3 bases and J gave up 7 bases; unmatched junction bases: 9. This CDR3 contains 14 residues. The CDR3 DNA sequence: TGCGCCAGCAGCTCCGCCGGACAGGCTGGTGGCTACACCTTC. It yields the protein CASSSAGQAGGYTF. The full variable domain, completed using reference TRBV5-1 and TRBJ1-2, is KAGVTQTPRYLIKTRGQQVTLSCSPISGHRSVSWYQQTPGQGLQFLFEYFSETQRNKGNFPGRFSGRQFSNSRSEMNVSTLELGDSALYLCASSSAGQAGGYTFGSGTRLTVV.

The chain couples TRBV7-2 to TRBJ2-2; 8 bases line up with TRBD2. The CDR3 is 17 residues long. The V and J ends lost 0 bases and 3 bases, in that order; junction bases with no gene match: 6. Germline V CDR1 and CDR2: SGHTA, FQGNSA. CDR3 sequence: CASSLALSGGYTGELFF. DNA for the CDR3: TGTGCCAGCAGCTTAGCGCTCAGCGGGGGTTACACCGGGGAGCTGTTTTTT.

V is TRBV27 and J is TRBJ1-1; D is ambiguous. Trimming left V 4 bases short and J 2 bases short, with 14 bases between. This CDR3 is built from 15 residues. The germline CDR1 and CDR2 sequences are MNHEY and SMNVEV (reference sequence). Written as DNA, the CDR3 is TGTGCCAGCAGTTCTGAGGGTGGTGTAAACACTGAAGCTTTCTTT. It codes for CASSSEGGVNTEAFF.

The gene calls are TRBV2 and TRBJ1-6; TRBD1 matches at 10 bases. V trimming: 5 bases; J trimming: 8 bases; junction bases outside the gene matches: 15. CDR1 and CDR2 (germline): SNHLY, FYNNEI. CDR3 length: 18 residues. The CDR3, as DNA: TGTGCCAGCAGTTTCCCGGGACAGGGGTCGATTAAAGATTCACCCCTCCACTTT. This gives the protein CASSFPGQGSIKDSPLHF. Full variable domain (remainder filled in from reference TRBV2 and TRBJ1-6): EPEVTQTPSHQVTQMGQEVILRCVPISNHLYFYWYRQILGQKVEFLVSFYNNEISEKSEIFDDQFSVERPDGSNFTLKIRSTKLEDSAMYFCASSFPGQGSIKDSPLHFGNGTRLTVT.

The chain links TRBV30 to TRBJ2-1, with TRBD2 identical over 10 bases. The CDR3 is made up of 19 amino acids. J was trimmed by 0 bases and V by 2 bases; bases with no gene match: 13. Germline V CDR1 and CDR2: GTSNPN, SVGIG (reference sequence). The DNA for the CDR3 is TGTGCCTGGAGTAGGGACAGGACCTCTAGCGGGGGCTCCTACAATGAGCAGTTCTTC. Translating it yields CAWSRDRTSSGGSYNEQFF.

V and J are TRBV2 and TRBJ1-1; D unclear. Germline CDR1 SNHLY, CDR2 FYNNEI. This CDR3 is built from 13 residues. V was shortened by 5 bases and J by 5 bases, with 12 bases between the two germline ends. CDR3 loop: CASSRQEDTEAFF. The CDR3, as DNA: TGTGCCAGCAGTCGACAAGAAGATACTGAAGCTTTCTTT.

In DNA form, the CDR3 reads TGTGCCAGTACCACCGGGACAGGGGCCACAGATACGCAGTATTTT. Translation gives CASTTGTGATDTQYF. The chain carries TRBV19 and TRBJ2-3; 10 nucleotides agree with TRBD1. Germline trimming cut 7 bases from V and 2 bases from J; bases unmatched to any gene: 6. There are 15 residues in the CDR3. Per germline, CDR1 LNHDA and CDR2 SQIVND (reference sequence).

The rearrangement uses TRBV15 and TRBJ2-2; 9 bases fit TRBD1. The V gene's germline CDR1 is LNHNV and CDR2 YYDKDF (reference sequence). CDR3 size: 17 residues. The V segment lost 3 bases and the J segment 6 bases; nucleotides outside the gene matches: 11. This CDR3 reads CATSSYRDRVKAGELFF. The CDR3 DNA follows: TGTGCCACCAGCAGCTACCGGGACAGGGTCAAAGCCGGGGAGCTGTTTTTT. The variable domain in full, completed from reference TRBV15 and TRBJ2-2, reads DAMVIQNPRYQVTQFGKPVTLSCSQTLNHNVMYWYQQKSSQAPKLLFHYYDKDFNNEADTPDNFQSRRPNTSFCFLDIRSPGLGDTAMYLCATSSYRDRVKAGELFFGEGSRLTVL.

CDR3 nucleotides: TGTGCCAGCAGCTTGCACCCTATCTCGAACACCGGGGAGCTGTTTTTT. Its protein is CASSLHPISNTGELFF. The genes are TRBV7-2 and TRBJ2-2; D ambiguous. Trimming left V 3 bases short and J 0 bases short, with 11 bases between. From germline, CDR1 is SGHTA and CDR2 FQGNSA. The CDR3 has 16 residues.

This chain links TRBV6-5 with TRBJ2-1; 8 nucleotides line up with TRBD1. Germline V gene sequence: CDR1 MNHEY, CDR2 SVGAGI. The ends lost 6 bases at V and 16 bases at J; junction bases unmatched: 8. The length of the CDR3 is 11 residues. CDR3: CASSLPDREFF. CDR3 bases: TGTGCCAGCAGCCTCCCGGACAGGGAATTCTTC.

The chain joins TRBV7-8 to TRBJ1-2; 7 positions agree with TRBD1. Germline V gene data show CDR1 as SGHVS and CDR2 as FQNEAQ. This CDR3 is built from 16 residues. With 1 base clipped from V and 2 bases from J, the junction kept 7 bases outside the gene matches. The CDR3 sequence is CASSLEGDRENYGYTF. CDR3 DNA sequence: TGTGCCAGCAGCTTAGAGGGGGACAGAGAAAACTATGGCTACACCTTC.

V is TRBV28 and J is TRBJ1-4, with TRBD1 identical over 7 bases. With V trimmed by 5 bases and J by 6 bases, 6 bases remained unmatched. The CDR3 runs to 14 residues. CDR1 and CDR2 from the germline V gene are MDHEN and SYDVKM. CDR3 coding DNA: TGTGCCAGCAGTCCAACAGGGGAAGATGAAAAACTGTTTTTT. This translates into CASSPTGEDEKLFF.

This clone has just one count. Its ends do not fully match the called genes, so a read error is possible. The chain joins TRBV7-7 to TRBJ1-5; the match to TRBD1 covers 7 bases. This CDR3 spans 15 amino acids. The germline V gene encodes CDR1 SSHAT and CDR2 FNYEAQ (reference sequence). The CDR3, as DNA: TGTGCTAGCAGCTTAACAGGGGATAGCAATCAGCCCCAGCATTTT. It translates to CASSLTGDSNQPQHF. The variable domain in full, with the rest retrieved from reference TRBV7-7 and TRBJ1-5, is GAGVSQSPRYKVTKRGQDVTLRCDPISSHATLYWYQQALGQGPEFLTYFNYEAQPDKSGLPSDRFSAERPEGSISTLTIQRTEQRDSAMYRCASSLTGDSNQPQHFGDGTRLSIL.

The DNA of the CDR3 is TGTGCCAGCAGCTTTCTTATGCCAGGGGGTGTCGGGGAGCTGTTTTTT. Translating it yields CASSFLMPGGVGELFF. The J gene is TRBJ2-2, the V gene TRBV7-3, with 7 positions matching TRBD1. The CDR3 covers 16 residues. The V segment lost 3 bases and the J segment 7 bases; nucleotides outside the gene matches: 11. Germline V gene data show CDR1 as SGHTA and CDR2 as FQGTGA.

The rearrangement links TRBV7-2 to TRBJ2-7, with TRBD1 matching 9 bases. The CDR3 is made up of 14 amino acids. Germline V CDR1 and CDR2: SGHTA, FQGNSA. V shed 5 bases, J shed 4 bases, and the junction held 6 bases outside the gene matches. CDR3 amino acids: CASSKTGGAYEQYF. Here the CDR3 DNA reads TGTGCCAGCAGCAAGACAGGGGGTGCTTACGAGCAGTACTTC.

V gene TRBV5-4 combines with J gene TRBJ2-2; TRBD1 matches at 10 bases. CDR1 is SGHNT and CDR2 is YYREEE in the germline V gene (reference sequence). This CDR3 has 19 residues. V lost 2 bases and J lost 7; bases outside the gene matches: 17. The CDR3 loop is CASSFNGGQDRGVGGELFF. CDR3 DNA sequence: TGTGCCAGCAGCTTTAATGGTGGGCAGGACAGGGGGGTTGGCGGGGAGCTGTTTTTT.

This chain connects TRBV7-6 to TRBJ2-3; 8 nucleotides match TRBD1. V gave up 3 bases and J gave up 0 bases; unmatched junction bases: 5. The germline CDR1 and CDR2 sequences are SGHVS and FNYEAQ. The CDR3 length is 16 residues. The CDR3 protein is CASSFARGRSTDTQYF. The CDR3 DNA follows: TGTGCCAGCAGCTTTGCCAGGGGGCGTAGCACAGATACGCAGTATTTT.

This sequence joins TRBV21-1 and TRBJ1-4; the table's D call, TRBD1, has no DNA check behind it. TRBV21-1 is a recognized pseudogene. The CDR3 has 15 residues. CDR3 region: CASGGRDRKNEKLFF. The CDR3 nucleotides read TGTGCCAGCGGAGGGCGGGACAGAAAGAATGAAAAACTGTTTTTT.